Listed below are T cell receptor beta chains from one sample, sequenced in a study of T cell repertoires in cytomegalovirus infection. MiXCR, run by TCRdb on the reads, gives a single entry per CDR3 protein. In the table there are around 350,000 distinct CDR3 sequences, about a sixth of which are singletons. Sequenced input: PBMCs. The source of these receptors is a human donor in good health (CMV status not recorded). Some clones in this sample may be carry-over from other donors' samples. Each CDR3 is given with its conserved first and last residue. A D gene is named only where the DNA matches it firmly. For some rows the clone size is stated as once, few or many, or as a class when expanded; others skip it.

d_call clone_size j_call v_call cdr3_nt cdr3_aa
TRBD1 - TRBJ1-1 TRBV7-9 TGTGCCAGCAGCTTACCGCACAGGGGACCGAAAGCTTTCTTT CASSLPHRGPKAFF
- - TRBJ1-1 TRBV2 TGTGCCAGCAGTGGGGACATGAACACTGAAGCTTTCTTT CASSGDMNTEAFF
- many TRBJ2-1 TRBV6-2/TRBV6-3 TGTGCCAGCAGTTACCAGGTTGAGCAGTTCTTC CASSYQVEQFF
- many TRBJ2-1 TRBV7-7 TGTGCCAGCTCCAATAGCGGTTTATTGGGCGGCCAACAGTTCTTC CASSNSGLLGGQQFF
TRBD1 - TRBJ2-1 TRBV29-1 TGCAGCGGCGGTGACAGGGGCCTCTACAATGAGCAGTTCTTC CSGGDRGLYNEQFF
- - TRBJ2-6 TRBV29-1 TGCAGCGCCCAGGTTTGGGCTGGGGCCAACGTCCTGACTTTC CSAQVWAGANVLTF
TRBD2 - TRBJ2-3 TRBV7-9 TGTGCCAGCAGCCTGACTAGCGGGACCGGCACAGATACGCAGTATTTT CASSLTSGTGTDTQYF
- few TRBJ1-5 TRBV11-2 TGTGCCAGCAGCTTTGGAGGCCCCAATCAGCCCCAGCATTTT CASSFGGPNQPQHF
TRBD1 many TRBJ1-5 TRBV7-2 TGTGCCAGCAGCGGAGACAGGGCGGAGCCCCAGCATTTT CASSGDRAEPQHF
- many TRBJ1-2 TRBV7-2 TGTGCCAGCAGCTTGGGGGGGGACTTTTACCATGGCTACACCTTC CASSLGGDFYHGYTF
TRBD1 - TRBJ2-5 TRBV20-1 TGCAGTGGAAGGACAGGGCTGGCCCAGTACTTC CSGRTGLAQYF
- few TRBJ1-6 TRBV5-6 TGTGCCAGCAGCTTGCGGTCAGCTACTGCGCCCCTCCACTTT CASSLRSATAPLHF
- many TRBJ2-3 TRBV4-1 TGCGCCAGCAGCCAAGACCTCCTAGGCCCAGCGGGGAGGGGGGATACGCAGTATTTT CASSQDLLGPAGRGDTQYF
TRBD2 few TRBJ2-1 TRBV6-2/TRBV6-3 TGTGCCAGCCAACTAGCGGGAAGAGGCGATGAGCAGTTCTTC CASQLAGRGDEQFF
- many TRBJ2-1 TRBV12-3/TRBV12-4 TGTGCCAGCAGAACGGGAGCGGGTTCCTACAATGAGCAGTTCTTC CASRTGAGSYNEQFF
- few TRBJ2-3 TRBV29-1 TGCAGCGTACCTCCGTCGGTGGCTAGCACAGATACGCAGTATTTT CSVPPSVASTDTQYF
- many TRBJ2-3 TRBV7-8 TGTGCCAGCAGCTTACGTCGGCAGATAGCGGATACGCAGTATTTT CASSLRRQIADTQYF
- few TRBJ1-4 TRBV28 TGTGCCAGCTACTGGGGGGGAAGGAAGGAAAAACTGTTTTTT CASYWGGRKEKLFF
TRBD2 many TRBJ2-3 TRBV6-1 TGTGCCAGCAGTTCGGCGGGGGACCGCACAGATACGCAGTATTTT CASSSAGDRTDTQYF
TRBD1 few TRBJ1-4 TRBV4-1 TGCGCCAGCAGCCACTCAGGGGGGGACGAAAAACTGTTTTTT CASSHSGGDEKLFF
- - TRBJ2-7 TRBV27 TGTGCCAGCAGTCCGACGGGAGCCTACGAGCAGTACTTC CASSPTGAYEQYF
- many TRBJ2-5 TRBV6-6 TGTGCCAGCAGTGTGGAGGGTCAGGAGACCCAGTACTTC CASSVEGQETQYF